Here is one TCR beta chain with its context. This specimen comes from a study of blood T cell repertoires in COVID-19. Study overall: PBMCs, B-cell-depleted T cells, or T cells provided the cDNA or gDNA that made up the material.

Clones were sequenced by immunoSEQ multiplex PCR, and TCRdb holds only the in-frame ones, with some missing. Found here are approximately 70,000 clones, around 91% of them singletons; the top ten hold around 8%. The V gene lost 3 bases and the J gene lost 1 base, with 9 bases spanning the gap. This CDR3 has 13 residues. The V gene's germline CDR1 is DFQATT and CDR2 SNEGSKA (reference sequence). The sequencing sample was made of peripheral blood. The V and J genes are TRBV20-1 and TRBJ1-1, with D perhaps matching TRBD1 (6 bases). This TCR derives from a human donor in a cohort sampled during active COVID-19. The CDR3 DNA sequence: TGCAGTGCTAGTAGCAGGGGGAACACTGAAGCTTTCTTT. This encodes CSASSRGNTEAFF.